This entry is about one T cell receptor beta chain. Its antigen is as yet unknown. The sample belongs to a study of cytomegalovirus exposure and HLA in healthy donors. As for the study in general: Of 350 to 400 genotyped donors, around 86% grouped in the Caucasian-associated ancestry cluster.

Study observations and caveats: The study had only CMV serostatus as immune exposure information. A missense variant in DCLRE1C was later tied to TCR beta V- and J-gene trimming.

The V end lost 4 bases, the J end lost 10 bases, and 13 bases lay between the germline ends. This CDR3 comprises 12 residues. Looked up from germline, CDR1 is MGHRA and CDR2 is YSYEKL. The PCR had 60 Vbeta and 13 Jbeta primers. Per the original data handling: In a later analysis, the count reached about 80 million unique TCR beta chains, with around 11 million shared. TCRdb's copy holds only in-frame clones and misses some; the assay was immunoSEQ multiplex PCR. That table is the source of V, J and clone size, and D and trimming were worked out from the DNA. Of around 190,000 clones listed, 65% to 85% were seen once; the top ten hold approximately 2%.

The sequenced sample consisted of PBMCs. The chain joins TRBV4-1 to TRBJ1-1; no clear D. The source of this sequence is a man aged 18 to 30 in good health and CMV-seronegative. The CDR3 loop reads CASSPGGRGAFF. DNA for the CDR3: TGCGCCAGCAGCCCCGGAGGCCGGGGAGCTTTCTTT.